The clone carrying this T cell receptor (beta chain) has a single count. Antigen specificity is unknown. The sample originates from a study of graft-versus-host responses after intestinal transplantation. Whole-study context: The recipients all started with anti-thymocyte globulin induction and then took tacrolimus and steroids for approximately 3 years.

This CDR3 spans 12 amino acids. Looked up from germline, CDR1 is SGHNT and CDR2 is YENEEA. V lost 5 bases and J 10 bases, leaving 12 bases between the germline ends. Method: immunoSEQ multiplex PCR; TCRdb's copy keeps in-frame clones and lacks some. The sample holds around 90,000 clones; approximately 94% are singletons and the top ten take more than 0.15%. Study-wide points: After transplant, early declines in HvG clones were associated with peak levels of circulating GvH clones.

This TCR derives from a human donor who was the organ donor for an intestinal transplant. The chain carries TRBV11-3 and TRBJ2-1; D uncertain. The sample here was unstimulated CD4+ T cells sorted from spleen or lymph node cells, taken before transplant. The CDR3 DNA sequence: TGTGCCAGCAGCCCCCCCAACGCCGAGCAGTTCTTC. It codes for CASSPPNAEQFF.